Described below is a single TCR beta chain sequence and its context. TCRdb re-called the 5' RACE reads; one entry per CDR3 protein, DNA not given. With approximately 210,000 distinct CDR3 sequences in the sample, the ten largest clones hold 7.5% to 9.5%. The record originates from a study of monozygotic twins with inflammatory bowel disease. The CDR3 has 16 residues. Germline CDR1 and CDR2: SGHKS and YYEKEE (reference sequence). The TCR comes from a human donor with ulcerative colitis or Crohn's disease, or a healthy co-twin of an affected twin (not recorded which). V is TRBV5-5 and J is TRBJ2-2; TCRdb proposes TRBD1, but this gene call is untestable without DNA. Sequencing was carried out using blood. This chain's CDR3 is CASSFDRGSNTGELFF. Using reference TRBV5-5 and TRBJ2-2 for the parts outside the CDR3, the full variable domain is DAGVTQSPTHLIKTRGQQVTLRCSPISGHKSVSWYQQVLGQGPQFIFQYYEKEERGRGNFPDRFSARQFPNYSSELNVNALLLGDSALYLCASSFDRGSNTGELFFGEGSRLTVL.